This T cell receptor (beta chain) was observed in a study of blood T cell repertoires in COVID-19. This table comes from immunoSEQ multiplex PCR, and its TCRdb copy is limited to in-frame clones, with some not included. The repertoire holds approximately 470,000 clones, with about 85% as singletons. Individuals aged 18 to 89 years were recruited from approximately 24 US areas. The CDR3 sequence is 16 residues long. Germline CDR1 and CDR2: MGHRA and YSYEKL. The V gene lost 0 bases and the J gene lost 12 bases, with 18 bases spanning the gap. This clone has just one count. Sequencing was carried out using PBMCs or T cells enriched from blood (not recorded which). The source of this sequence is a woman aged 18-35 years who had recovered from COVID-19. The gene calls are TRBV4-1 and TRBJ1-6; D remains unclear. The CDR3 region is CASSQDPGVEVKPLHF. CDR3 bases: TGCGCCAGCAGCCAAGATCCCGGGGTCGAGGTGAAACCCCTCCACTTT.